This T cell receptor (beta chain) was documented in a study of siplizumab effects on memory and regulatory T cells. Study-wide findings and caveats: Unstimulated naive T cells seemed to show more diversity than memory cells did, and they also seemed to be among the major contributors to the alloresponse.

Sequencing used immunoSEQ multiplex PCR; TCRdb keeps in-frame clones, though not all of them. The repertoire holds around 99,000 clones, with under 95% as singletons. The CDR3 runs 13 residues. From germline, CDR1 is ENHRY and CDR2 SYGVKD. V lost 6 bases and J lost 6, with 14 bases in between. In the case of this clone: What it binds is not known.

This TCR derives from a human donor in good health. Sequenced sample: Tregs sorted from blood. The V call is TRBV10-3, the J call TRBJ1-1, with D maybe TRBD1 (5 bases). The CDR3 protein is CAIRVARGSEAFF. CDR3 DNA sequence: TGTGCCATCAGGGTCGCTCGGGGGTCTGAAGCTTTCTTT.